A few counts support the clone carrying this TCR beta chain. Its cognate antigen is unknown. They isolated at least 6.5 million PBMCs from each sample. Using a J-beta primer mix together with a sample-barcoded 5' primer, a second PCR was run for roughly 7 to 12 cycles. TCRdb reanalysed the 5' RACE reads using MiXCR and keeps one entry per CDR3 protein. Of fewer than 700,000 distinct CDR3 sequences listed, less than 45% are singletons. These data come from a study of blood T cells in healthy people across ages. Notes on the study in general: Donor CMV status was unknown, possibly confounding expanded clonotype changes.

Per the germline V gene, CDR1 is LNHNV and CDR2 is YYDKDF (reference sequence). V dropped 0 bases and J dropped 4 bases, with 13 bases sitting between them. The CDR3 runs 16 residues. The chain couples TRBV15 to TRBJ1-5; D gene ambiguous. The sequence derives from a man of 80 years or more in good health. Specimen: blood. In DNA, the CDR3 is TGTGCCACCAGCAGAGATCCCTATGTGGGTAATCAGCCCCAGCATTTT. It yields the protein CATSRDPYVGNQPQHF.